The 4 T cell receptor beta chains listed next were all sequenced from one sample in a study of T cells after posttransplantation cyclophosphamide. Sequencing used immunoSEQ multiplex PCR; TCRdb keeps in-frame clones, though not all of them. Sampling found about 24,000 clones, none seen once. Sequencing input: PBMCs. These TCRs come from a woman aged 60-70 years in good health, CMV-negative, and a related stem cell transplant donor.

There are many counts of this clone. This chain connects TRBV5-1 to TRBJ2-3; D possibly corresponds to TRBD2 (6 bases). The germline V gene has CDR1 SGHRS and CDR2 YFSETQ. The CDR3 runs 14 residues. Trimming left V 7 bases short and J 0 bases short, with 12 bases between. The CDR3 region is CASSLRESTDTQYF. CDR3 bases: TGCGCCAGCTCTCTCCGGGAGAGCACAGATACGCAGTATTTT.

There are many counts of this clone. This chain uses TRBV18 with TRBJ2-2, with D possibly matching TRBD1 (5 bases). CDR3 length equals 16 residues. CDR1 KGHSH and CDR2 LQKENI come from the germline V gene. V shed 0 bases and J shed 2 bases, with 10 bases lying between them. CDR3 DNA: TGTGCCAGCTCACCACCGGGTCAGGGCAACACCGGGGAGCTGTTTTTT. Protein sequence: CASSPPGQGNTGELFF.

The chain carries TRBV29-1 and TRBJ2-3; no reliable D call. Germline V CDR1 and CDR2: SQVTM, ANQGSEA. The V end lost 3 bases, the J end lost 3 bases, and 4 bases lay between the germline ends. The length of the CDR3 is 11 residues. CDR3 sequence (DNA): TGCAGCGTTGACCGTACAGATACGCAGTATTTT. It is translated as CSVDRTDTQYF.

Ten or more counts support this clone. CDR3 DNA: TGCAGCGTGGGACAGGGGGCGCCGGACACCATATATTTT. Its protein product is CSVGQGAPDTIYF. The chain carries TRBV29-1 and TRBJ1-3; 12 nucleotides agree with TRBD1. The CDR3 totals 13 residues. J was trimmed by 8 bases and V by 6 bases; bases with no gene match: 5. Germline V CDR1 and CDR2: SQVTM, ANQGSEA.